This record covers a single T cell receptor beta chain. A few counts support this clonotype. This clone's antigen is unknown. Per-nucleotide qualities are absent, and no much larger clonotype sits a single base away. This specimen belongs to a study of human T cells and chemical hapten exposure (dated by TCRdb to about 2021). Looking at the study overall: For sensitization, 2% DPC in acetone was applied to a roughly 2 cm by roughly 2 cm area of upper inner arm skin. Throughout the roughly 25-week study period, patients were also given weekly therapeutic DPC doses on the scalp. Patch testing was done on the upper back using Finn chambers containing 0.01% DPC, and results were scored after 6 days according to International Contact Dermatitis Research Group standards. The patient cohort, mostly female, included alopecia areata with under or over 50% scalp involvement, alopecia totalis and alopecia universalis. The libraries were sequenced as a pool, and the TCR yield per sample differed mostly because of small variations in library volumes within the pool. The study tracked peripheral blood TCR repertoire changes in vivo during primary and secondary sensitization to the hapten diphenylcyclopropenone (DPC) in alopecia patients. Patient blood was sampled pre-sensitization (week 0) and at 2, 6 and about 24 weeks after DPC sensitization. Blood for TCR sequencing was provided by twenty-nine alopecia patients at one to four time points (pre-sensitization, 2, 6 and 24 weeks). What the work shows at the level of the full study, not this receptor alone: After repeated subsampling, the strength of the expansion versus patch-test correlation and the threshold at which it became significant changed. Expanded TCRs formed significantly more large CDR3 similarity clusters than pre-sensitization or healthy control sets, consistent with antigen-driven responses. Patch test score correlated positively with the number of PT1 expanded TCRs, reaching significance at thresholds 8, 16 and 32 but not at 4. DPC sensitization did not change how many TCRs were above 1 in 1000 frequency, and no evidence was found of alterations in global repertoire structure. Because all patients had alopecia, a presumed autoimmune disease, the immune response of the patients might differ from that of healthy individuals.

Libraries were constructed by RACE. Sequencing was performed on a NextSeq 500. During library preparation, unique molecular identifiers were attached to individual cDNA molecules so that TCRs could be counted quantitatively and reproducibly. Both TCR alpha and TCR beta chains were sequenced from each blood RNA sample. Per the source publication's procedure: A median of about 87,000 TCRs per sample was observed, with a range of about 23,224 to 690,600. The Decombinator software suite was used to annotate the V, J and CDR3 of the TCR reads. To make PS versus PT1 abundance plots, every sample was subsampled to the same number of TCRs (28,000). TCRs were defined as expanded if absent before sensitization and observed at least eight times at the 2-week time point. Clones were called with MiXCR by TCRdb after fastp trimmed the public reads at Q25, and only in-frame beta chains were retained. For every CDR3 protein sequence, its rows merge into one entry that carries the most common genes and DNA. What appears here as the V and J calls and clone size reflects TCRdb's work, not the paper's. The sample data list fewer than 500,000 distinct CDR3 sequences, and nearly 5% of these were observed just once. The ten biggest clones cover about 2.1% of the sample.

The sample's time point label, decoded: patch test 1, 2 weeks after DPC sensitization. The treatment or condition label for this specimen denotes: therapeutic diphenylcyclopropenone sensitization with weekly scalp DPC. At each patch-test visit, blood was drawn before the patch test was applied. Patients were considered eligible if aged 18 to 70, diagnosed with alopecia and deemed suitable for DPC therapy, and patients were excluded if pregnant. Total RNA was extracted from unfractionated whole blood collected in Tempus Blood RNA tubes. The TCR sequence derives from a woman in her fifties or sixties with alopecia areata. Some clones in this sample may be carry-over from other donors' samples. The source was whole blood, collected in connection with sensitization to the hapten diphenylcyclopropenone (DPC).

The DNA is TGTGCCATCAGTCAAGCGGGAGGTGCAGATACGCAGTATTTT. This codes for CAISQAGGADTQYF. Here the chain combines TRBV10-3 and TRBJ2-3, with 9 middle bases fitting TRBD2. The germline V gene provides CDR1 ENHRY and CDR2 SYGVKD. The CDR3 numbers 14 residues from cysteine through phenylalanine. The CDR3 DNA has 42 bases and is translated from base 1. Here V drops 5 bases and J drops 4 bases, and the junction holds 4 bases not matched to any gene.